This T cell receptor beta chain derives from a study of T cells and copy number aberrations in small-cell lung cancer (dated by TCRdb to the early 2020s). The study in broad terms: To relate T cell metrics to mutations and copy number aberrations, the same tumor regions underwent both TCR repertoire sequencing and whole-exome sequencing. Tumor TCR data existed for under 20 patients, and approximately 15 patients had TCR data from both tumor tissue and normal tissue. Results and caveats for the whole study, not just this receptor: Lower T-cell density, richness and clonality were observed in tumors than in adjacent lung tissue, although the difference in density was not significant. All specimens were formalin-fixed paraffin-embedded tissue, which is known to introduce sequencing artifacts. The study was limited by a small sample size because surgical resection is uncommon in small-cell lung cancer, and validation of the findings is required.

Donors were patients with limited-stage small-cell lung cancer who underwent surgical resection in Hangzhou, China, between about 2008 and 2020. All donors were treated with upfront surgery without preoperative chemotherapy or radiotherapy, and immunotherapy was not given to any donor before or after surgery. All 20 or so patients in the sequenced cohort were identified as smokers or heavy second-hand smokers. Adjacent normal lung was collected at least 2 cm from the tumor margin and was morphologically confirmed by two pathologists to be free of malignant cells. To characterize T cell repertoire heterogeneity, the study applied multi-region TCR-beta sequencing to resected limited-stage small-cell lung cancers and to tumor-adjacent lung tissue. The AllPrep DNA/RNA FFPE Kit (Qiagen) was used to extract genomic DNA from FFPE tissue. The immunoSEQ hsTCRB Kit, with multiplexed V- and J-gene primers, was used to amplify TCR-beta CDR3 regions from genomic DNA. Unique DNA barcodes were added in a second PCR, and the samples were pooled together with one negative control and one positive control. Sequencing of the pooled TCR-beta libraries was performed on an Illumina MiSeq using a 150-cycle paired-end protocol. Turning to the authors' computational methods: Adaptive Biotechnologies processed the raw sequencing data and produced a report containing normalized, annotated TCR-beta repertoires. T-cell density was computed as TCR-beta templates normalized to usable DNA, which was estimated by amplifying housekeeping genes. Richness counted unique rearrangements, and clonality was defined as 1 minus Pielou's evenness. TCRdb retrieved this table from immuneACCESS and kept in-frame rearrangements only. Not all clones are present; in checked studies, unresolved V genes account for under half, and no reason is known for the remainder. V, J and clone size derive from that table, while D and trimming were established from the DNA sequence. This sample lists about 6,600 clones; 65% to 85% were detected once. The ten top clones hold under 10% of the sample.

The V end loses 0 bases and the J end loses 6 bases, and a stretch of 10 bases separates them. Per the germline V gene, LGHNA is the CDR1 and YNFKEQ is the CDR2. Including cysteine and phenylalanine, the CDR3 has 14 amino acids. Here the CDR3 DNA is all that survives: 42 bases in frame from base 1. Points on this clone: Its specific antigen is unknown. Qualities for individual bases were not recorded, and no much larger clone is one base off.

This chain joins TRBV4-2 to TRBJ2-3; too little of a D gene remains to name it. The TCR originated in a woman aged 70-85 years with small cell lung cancer. Some clones in this sample may be carry-over from other donors' samples. The sample was normal tissue next to the tumor. CDR3 protein: CASSQDYTTDTQYF. In nucleotide form, the sequence is TGTGCCAGCAGCCAAGATTATACGACCGATACGCAGTATTTT.